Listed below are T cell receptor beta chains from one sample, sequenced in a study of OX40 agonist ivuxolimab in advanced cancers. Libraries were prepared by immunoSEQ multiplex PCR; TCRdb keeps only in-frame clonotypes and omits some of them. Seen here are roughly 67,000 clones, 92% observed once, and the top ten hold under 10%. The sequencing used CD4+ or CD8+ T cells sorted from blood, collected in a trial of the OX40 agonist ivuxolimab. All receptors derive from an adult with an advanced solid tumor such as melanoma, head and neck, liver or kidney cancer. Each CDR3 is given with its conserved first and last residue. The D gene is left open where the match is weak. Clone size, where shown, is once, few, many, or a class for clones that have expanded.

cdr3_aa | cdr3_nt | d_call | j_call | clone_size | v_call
CASSSRRRTGDTGELFF | TGTGCCAGCAGCTCAAGGAGAAGGACAGGGGACACCGGGGAGCTGTTTTTT | - | TRBJ2-2 | - | TRBV21-1
CAIGGRTDSYEQYF | TGTGCCATCGGAGGACGTACAGACTCCTACGAGCAGTACTTC | - | TRBJ2-7 | - | TRBV10-3
CASRDRGTQETQYF | TGTGCCAGCCGGGACAGGGGGACCCAAGAGACCCAGTACTTC | TRBD1 | TRBJ2-5 | - | TRBV13
CASSAGDRAQETQYF | TGTGCCAGCAGCGCCGGGGACAGGGCTCAAGAGACCCAGTACTTC | TRBD1 | TRBJ2-5 | - | TRBV2
CASSVGDSNQPQHF | TGTGCCAGCAGCGTAGGGGACAGCAATCAGCCCCAGCATTTT | - | TRBJ1-5 | - | TRBV9
CASSLRVSSYNEQFF | TGTGCCAGCTCCCTCCGGGTCAGCTCCTACAATGAGCAGTTCTTC | - | TRBJ2-1 | - | TRBV14
CASSSEAYEQYF | TGTGCCAGCAGTTCAGAGGCTTACGAGCAGTACTTC | - | TRBJ2-7 | - | TRBV5-4
CASSLGGSGGKETQYF | TGTGCCAGCAGCTTAGGAGGTAGCGGGGGGAAAGAGACCCAGTACTTC | TRBD2 | TRBJ2-5 | - | TRBV7-6
CASRTPGYNEQFF | TGTGCCAGTAGGACCCCAGGGTACAATGAGCAGTTCTTC | - | TRBJ2-1 | - | TRBV19
CASTGTGGLTKAFF | TGTGCCAGCACCGGGACGGGGGGCCTGACAAAAGCTTTCTTT | - | TRBJ1-1 | - | TRBV7-9
CASSDREDYEQYF | TGTGCCAGCAGCGACAGGGAGGACTACGAGCAGTACTTC | - | TRBJ2-7 | once | TRBV6-1
CATGLTNTGELFF | TGCGCCACCGGACTAACTAACACCGGGGAGCTGTTTTTT | - | TRBJ2-2 | - | TRBV10-1
CASSYLGAMNTEAFF | TGTGCCAGTAGTTACTTGGGGGCGATGAACACTGAAGCTTTCTTT | - | TRBJ1-1 | once | TRBV19
CASSLEGQGNTEAFF | TGTGCCAGCAGCTTGGAAGGACAGGGTAACACTGAAGCTTTCTTT | TRBD1 | TRBJ1-1 | - | TRBV5-6
CASSPTGGNIQYF | TGTGCCAGCAGCCCCACGGGGGGCAACATTCAGTACTTC | - | TRBJ2-4 | - | TRBV13
CASRAGPSYEQYF | TGTGCCAGCAGGGCGGGCCCCTCCTACGAGCAGTACTTC | - | TRBJ2-7 | - | TRBV19
CASTRDSSYEQYF | TGTGCCAGCACCCGGGACTCCTCCTACGAGCAGTACTTC | - | TRBJ2-7 | - | TRBV7-9
CASSPGGRAYEQYF | TGTGCCAGCAGCCCTGGAGGGCGGGCCTACGAGCAGTACTTC | - | TRBJ2-7 | - | TRBV27
CASSLERDYEQYF | TGTGCCAGCAGCTTAGAACGGGACTACGAGCAGTACTTC | - | TRBJ2-7 | - | TRBV11-2
CASSSGPANEKLFF | TGTGCCAGCAGCTCGGGACCGGCTAATGAAAAACTGTTTTTT | - | TRBJ1-4 | - | TRBV13
CASGSPVPQHF | TGTGCCAGCGGCTCCCCTGTTCCCCAGCATTTT | - | TRBJ1-5 | - | TRBV7-8
CASSFFEAGEAFF | TGTGCCAGCAGCTTCTTTGAGGCGGGGGAAGCTTTCTTT | - | TRBJ1-1 | - | TRBV28
CASSELGGGELNQPQHF | TGTGCCAGCAGTGAACTTGGAGGCGGGGAATTAAATCAGCCCCAGCATTTT | - | TRBJ1-5 | - | TRBV2
CASSFSTGLITYEQYF | TGTGCCAGCAGCTTTTCAACAGGACTCATAACCTACGAGCAGTACTTC | - | TRBJ2-7 | - | TRBV5-5
CASSVDLASNEQFF | TGTGCCAGCAGCGTAGACTTAGCGAGTAATGAGCAGTTCTTC | - | TRBJ2-1 | - | TRBV7-9
CASSDSGGPYEQYF | TGTGCCAGCAGTGACTCCGGCGGCCCCTACGAGCAGTACTTC | - | TRBJ2-7 | - | TRBV6-4
CASSPGETDTQYF | TGTGCCAGCAGTCCCGGGGAAACAGATACGCAGTATTTT | - | TRBJ2-3 | - | TRBV6-5
CASSVGSEAAGELFF | TGTGCCAGCAGCGTAGGATCAGAGGCTGCCGGGGAGCTGTTTTTT | - | TRBJ2-2 | - | TRBV9
CASRAGVGTEAFF | TGTGCCAGCCGGGCGGGTGTAGGAACTGAAGCTTTCTTT | - | TRBJ1-1 | once | TRBV6-6
CASSQDAAGSSYEQYF | TGCGCCAGCAGCCAAGATGCTGCGGGGAGCTCCTACGAGCAGTACTTC | - | TRBJ2-7 | - | TRBV4-1
CASSFGMNTEAFF | TGTGCCAGCAGTTTTGGGATGAACACTGAAGCTTTCTTT | - | TRBJ1-1 | - | TRBV27
CASSGGVSNAEAFF | TGTGCCAGCAGCGGGGGGGTCTCGAACGCTGAAGCTTTCTTT | - | TRBJ1-1 | - | TRBV9
CASSRRDLETQYF | TGTGCCAGCAGCCGCAGGGATCTGGAGACCCAGTACTTC | - | TRBJ2-5 | - | TRBV7-9